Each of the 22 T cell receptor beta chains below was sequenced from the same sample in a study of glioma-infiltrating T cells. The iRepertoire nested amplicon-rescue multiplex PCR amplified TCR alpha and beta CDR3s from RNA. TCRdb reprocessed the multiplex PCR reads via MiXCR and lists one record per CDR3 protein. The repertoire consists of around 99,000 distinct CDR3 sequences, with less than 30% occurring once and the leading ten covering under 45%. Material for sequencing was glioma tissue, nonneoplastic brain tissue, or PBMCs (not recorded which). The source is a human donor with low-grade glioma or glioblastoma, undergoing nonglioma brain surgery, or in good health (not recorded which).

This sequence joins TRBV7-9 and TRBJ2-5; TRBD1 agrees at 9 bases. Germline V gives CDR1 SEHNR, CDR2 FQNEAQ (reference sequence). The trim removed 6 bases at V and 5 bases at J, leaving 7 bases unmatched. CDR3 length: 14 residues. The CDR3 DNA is TGTGCCAGCAGGGCACAGGGGGCTTGGGAGACCCAGTACTTC. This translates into CASRAQGAWETQYF.

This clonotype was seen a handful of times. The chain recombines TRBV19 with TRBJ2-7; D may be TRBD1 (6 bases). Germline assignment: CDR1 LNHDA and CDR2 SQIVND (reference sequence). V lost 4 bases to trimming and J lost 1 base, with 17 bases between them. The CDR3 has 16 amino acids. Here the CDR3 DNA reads TGTGCCAGTAGTAGTCTCATGACAGGAAATTCCTACGAGCAGTACTTC. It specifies CASSSLMTGNSYEQYF.

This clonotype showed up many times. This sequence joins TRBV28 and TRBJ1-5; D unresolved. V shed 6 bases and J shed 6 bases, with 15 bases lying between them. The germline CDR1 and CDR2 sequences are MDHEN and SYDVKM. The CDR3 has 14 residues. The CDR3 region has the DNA TGTGCCAGCAGAGAGACAAAGGAGGGTCAGCCCCAGCATTTT. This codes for CASRETKEGQPQHF.

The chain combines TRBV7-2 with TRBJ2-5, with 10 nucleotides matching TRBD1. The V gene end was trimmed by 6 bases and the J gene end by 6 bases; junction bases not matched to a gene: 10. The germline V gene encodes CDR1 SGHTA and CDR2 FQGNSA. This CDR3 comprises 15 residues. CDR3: CASSFDRGQAKTQYF. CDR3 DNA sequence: TGTGCCAGCAGTTTCGACAGGGGGCAAGCGAAGACCCAGTACTTC.

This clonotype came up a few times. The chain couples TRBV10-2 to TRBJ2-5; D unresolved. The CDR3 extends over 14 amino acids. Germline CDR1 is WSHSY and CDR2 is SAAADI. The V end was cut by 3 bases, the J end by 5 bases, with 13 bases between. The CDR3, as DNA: TGCGCCAGCAGTGAACGCGCCAACCCGGAGACCCAGTACTTC. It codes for CASSERANPETQYF.

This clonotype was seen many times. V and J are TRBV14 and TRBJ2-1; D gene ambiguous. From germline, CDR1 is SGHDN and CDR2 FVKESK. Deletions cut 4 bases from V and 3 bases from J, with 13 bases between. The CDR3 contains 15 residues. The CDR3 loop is CASSPQSRNYNEQFF. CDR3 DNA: TGTGCCAGCAGCCCCCAGTCACGAAACTACAATGAGCAGTTCTTC.

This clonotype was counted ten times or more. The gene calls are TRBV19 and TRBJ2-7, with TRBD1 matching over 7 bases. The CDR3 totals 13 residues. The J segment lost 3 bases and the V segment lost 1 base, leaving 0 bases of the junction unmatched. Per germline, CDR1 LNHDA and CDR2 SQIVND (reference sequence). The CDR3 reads CASSIAGGYEQYF. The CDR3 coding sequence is TGTGCCAGTAGTATAGCAGGGGGCTACGAGCAGTACTTC.

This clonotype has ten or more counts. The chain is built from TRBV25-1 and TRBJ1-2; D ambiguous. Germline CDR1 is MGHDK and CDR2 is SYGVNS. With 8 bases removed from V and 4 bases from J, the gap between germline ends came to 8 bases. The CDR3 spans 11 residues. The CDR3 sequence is CASSQTYGYTF. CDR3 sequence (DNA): TGTGCCAGCTCCCAAACCTATGGCTACACCTTC.

The CDR3 sequence: CASSKPTSGETQYF. CDR3 nucleotide sequence: TGTGCCAGCAGTAAACCGACTAGCGGTGAGACCCAGTACTTC. The chain recombines TRBV6-2 or TRBV6-3 with TRBJ2-5, with 9 bases aligning to TRBD2. The V segment lost 5 bases and the J segment 5 bases; nucleotides outside the gene matches: 6. The CDR3 spans 14 residues. CDR1 is MNHEY, CDR2 SVGEGT, per germline.

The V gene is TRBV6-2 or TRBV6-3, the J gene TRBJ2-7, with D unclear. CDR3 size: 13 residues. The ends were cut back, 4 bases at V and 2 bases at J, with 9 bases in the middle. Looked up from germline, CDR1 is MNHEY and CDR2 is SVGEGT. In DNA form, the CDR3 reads TGTGCCAGCAGTTCCAGGTTAGCCTACGAGCAGTACTTC. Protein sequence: CASSSRLAYEQYF.

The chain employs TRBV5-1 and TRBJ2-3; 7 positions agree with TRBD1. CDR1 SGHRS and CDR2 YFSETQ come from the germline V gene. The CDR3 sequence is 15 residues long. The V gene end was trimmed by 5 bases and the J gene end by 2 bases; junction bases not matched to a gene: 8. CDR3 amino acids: CASSLRDSPTDTQYF. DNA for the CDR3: TGCGCCAGCAGTCTTCGGGACAGTCCCACAGATACGCAGTATTTT.

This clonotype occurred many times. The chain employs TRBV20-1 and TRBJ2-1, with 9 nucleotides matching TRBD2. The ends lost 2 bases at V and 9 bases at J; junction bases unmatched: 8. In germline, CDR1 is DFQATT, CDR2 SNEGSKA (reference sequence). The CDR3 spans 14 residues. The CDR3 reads CSARSSGTLAEQFF. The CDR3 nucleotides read TGCAGTGCTAGATCTAGCGGGACCTTGGCTGAGCAGTTCTTC.

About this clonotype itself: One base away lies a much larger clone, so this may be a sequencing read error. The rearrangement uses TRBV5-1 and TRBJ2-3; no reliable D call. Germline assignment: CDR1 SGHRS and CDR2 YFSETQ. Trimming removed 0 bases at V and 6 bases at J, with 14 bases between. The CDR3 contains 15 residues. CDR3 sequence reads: CASSLAPASWDTQYF. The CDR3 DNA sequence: TGCGCCAGCAGCTTGGCCCCGGCCTCGTGGGATACGCAGTATTTT.

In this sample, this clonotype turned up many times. The CDR3 DNA reads as TGTGCCAGCTCACCACGGACCGTCAATCAGCCCCAGCATTTT. It is translated as CASSPRTVNQPQHF. This chain links TRBV18 with TRBJ1-5; no clear D. The ends were cut back, 1 base at V and 3 bases at J, with 7 bases in the middle. The CDR3 runs to 14 residues. The germline V gene encodes CDR1 KGHSH and CDR2 LQKENI.

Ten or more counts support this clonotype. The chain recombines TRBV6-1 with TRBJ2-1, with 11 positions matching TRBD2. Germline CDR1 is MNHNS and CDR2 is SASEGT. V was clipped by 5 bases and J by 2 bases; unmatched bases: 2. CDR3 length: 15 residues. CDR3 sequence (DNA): TGTGCCAGCAGTCCACTAGCGGGGGCCTACAATGAGCAGTTCTTC. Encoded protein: CASSPLAGAYNEQFF.

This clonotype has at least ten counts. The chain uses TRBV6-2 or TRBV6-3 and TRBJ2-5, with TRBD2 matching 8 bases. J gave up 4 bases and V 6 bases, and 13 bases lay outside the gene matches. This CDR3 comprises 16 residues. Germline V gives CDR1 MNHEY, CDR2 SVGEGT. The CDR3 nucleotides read TGTGCCAGCAGCCTCCGGAGAACGGGGGGGCCAGAGACCCAGTACTTC. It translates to CASSLRRTGGPETQYF.

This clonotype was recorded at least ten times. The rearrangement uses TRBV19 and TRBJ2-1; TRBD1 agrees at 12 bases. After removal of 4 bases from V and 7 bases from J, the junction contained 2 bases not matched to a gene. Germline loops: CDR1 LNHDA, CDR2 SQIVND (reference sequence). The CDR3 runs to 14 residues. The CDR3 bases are TGTGCCAGTAGTAGGGGACAGGGGGCTAATGAGCAGTTCTTC. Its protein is CASSRGQGANEQFF.

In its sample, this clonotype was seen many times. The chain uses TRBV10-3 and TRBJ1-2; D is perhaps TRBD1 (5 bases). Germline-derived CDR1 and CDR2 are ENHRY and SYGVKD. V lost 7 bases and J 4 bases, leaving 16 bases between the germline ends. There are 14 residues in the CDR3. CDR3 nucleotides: TGTGCCATCATTCGAGACAGATCTTCCTATGGCTACACCTTC. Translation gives CAIIRDRSSYGYTF.

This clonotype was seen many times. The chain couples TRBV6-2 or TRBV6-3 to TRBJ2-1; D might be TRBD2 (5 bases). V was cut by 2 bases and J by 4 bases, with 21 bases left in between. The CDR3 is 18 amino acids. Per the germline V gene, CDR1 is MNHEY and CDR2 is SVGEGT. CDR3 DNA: TGTGCCAGCAGTTACGGAGGAAGGGCAGCCCACCCTTACAATGAGCAGTTCTTC. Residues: CASSYGGRAAHPYNEQFF.

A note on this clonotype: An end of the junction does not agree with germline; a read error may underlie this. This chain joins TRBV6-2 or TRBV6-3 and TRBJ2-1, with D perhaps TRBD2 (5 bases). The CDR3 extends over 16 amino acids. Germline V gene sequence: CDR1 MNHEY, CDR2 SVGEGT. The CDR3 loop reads CASSYRGSQSNNEQFF. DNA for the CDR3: TGCGCCAGCAGTTACCGAGGGAGTCAGTCTAACAATGAGCAGTTCTTC.

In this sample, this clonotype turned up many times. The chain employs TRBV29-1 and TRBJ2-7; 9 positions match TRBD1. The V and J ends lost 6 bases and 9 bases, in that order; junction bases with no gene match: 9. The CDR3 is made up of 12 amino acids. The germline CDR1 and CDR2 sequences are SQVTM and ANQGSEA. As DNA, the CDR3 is TGCAGCGTGTCCCGGGACAGGGCCAGGCAGTACTTC. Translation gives CSVSRDRARQYF.

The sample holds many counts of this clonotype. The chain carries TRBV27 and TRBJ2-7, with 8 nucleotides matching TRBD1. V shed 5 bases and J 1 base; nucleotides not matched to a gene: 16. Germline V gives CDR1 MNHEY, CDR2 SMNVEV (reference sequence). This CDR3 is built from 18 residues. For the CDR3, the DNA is TGTGCCAGCAGTGTTAAAACAAGACAGGGGTCCCTTTCCTACGAGCAGTACTTC. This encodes CASSVKTRQGSLSYEQYF.